The 32 T cell receptor beta chains listed next were all sequenced from one sample in a study of Graves' ophthalmopathy and Graves' hyperthyroidism. The sequenced template was RNA, covering the TCR beta CDR3 region. The workflow started with a first-round RT-PCR run with HTBI primers and then moved on to a second-round multiplex PCR. From the multiplex PCR reads, TCRdb called clonotypes with MiXCR, one entry per CDR3 protein. In the table there are fewer than 400,000 distinct CDR3 sequences, 15% to 20% of which are singletons. Sequencing input: peripheral blood. Receptors were obtained from a woman aged 18-35 years with Graves' ophthalmopathy.

The chain combines TRBV18 with TRBJ2-5; TRBD2 might be the D (5 bases). CDR3 length: 14 residues. V gave up 3 bases and J gave up 3 bases, with 11 bases separating them. Germline V CDR1 and CDR2: KGHSH, LQKENI. CDR3: CASSPLRGKETQYF. CDR3 DNA sequence: TGTGCCAGCTCACCTCTCCGGGGTAAAGAGACCCAGTACTTC.

This clonotype was seen ten or more times. The V gene is TRBV7-3, the J gene TRBJ1-1; no firm D call. Trimming cost V 1 base and J 4 bases, with 7 bases left between them. CDR1 and CDR2 (germline): SGHTA, FQGTGA. The CDR3 consists of 13 residues. CDR3 DNA: TGTGCCAGCAGCTTAAATCCCAGCACTGAAGCTTTCTTT. Amino acids: CASSLNPSTEAFF.

This clonotype was detected a few times. The chain couples TRBV6-2 or TRBV6-3 to TRBJ1-2; no reliable D call. Between the trimmed V and J ends, which lost 11 bases and 4 bases, there was a span of 11 bases. This CDR3 has 11 residues. Per the germline V gene, CDR1 is MNHEY and CDR2 is SVGEGT. CDR3 DNA sequence: TGTGCCGCCGGGGAGGGCTATGGCTACACCTTC. Protein product: CAAGEGYGYTF.

Ten or more counts support this clonotype. The chain is built from TRBV29-1 and TRBJ1-1; D remains ambiguous. V dropped 6 bases and J dropped 1 base, with 12 bases sitting between them. Germline CDR1 and CDR2: SQVTM and ANQGSEA. The CDR3 runs 13 residues. The CDR3 here is CSVSTTQNTEAFF. CDR3 bases: TGCAGCGTATCAACTACACAGAACACTGAAGCTTTCTTT.

This clonotype was detected ten times or more. The rearrangement uses TRBV14 and TRBJ2-7; 10 bases agree with TRBD1. J gave up 9 bases and V 7 bases, and 9 bases lay outside the gene matches. Germline CDR1 SGHDN, CDR2 FVKESK. The CDR3 length is 13 residues. The CDR3 sequence: CASNSGQGFWQYF. CDR3 nucleotide sequence: TGTGCCAGCAATTCGGGACAGGGGTTTTGGCAGTACTTC. The variable domain in full, completed from reference TRBV14 and TRBJ2-7, reads EAGVTQFPSHSVIEKGQTVTLRCDPISGHDNLYWYRRVMGKEIKFLLHFVKESKQDESGMPNNRFLAERTGGTYSTLKVQPAELEDSGVYFCASNSGQGFWQYFGPGTRLTVT.

This clonotype has at least ten counts. This chain connects TRBV6-1 to TRBJ1-5; D is unclear. In germline, CDR1 is MNHNS, CDR2 SASEGT. V dropped 6 bases and J dropped 0 bases, with 9 bases sitting between them. The CDR3 is 14 residues long. CDR3 sequence reads: CASSLDYSNQPQHF. CDR3 nucleotide sequence: TGTGCCAGCAGCCTCGACTATAGCAATCAGCCCCAGCATTTT.

The chain combines TRBV6-2 or TRBV6-3 with TRBJ1-5; 7 bases are a match to TRBD1. After removal of 6 bases from V and 5 bases from J, the junction contained 16 bases not matched to a gene. Germline lookup yields CDR1 MNHEY and CDR2 SVGEGT. This CDR3 region has 17 residues. CDR3 sequence reads: CASSHMDRQRSDQPQHF. For the CDR3, the DNA is TGTGCCAGCAGCCACATGGACAGGCAGCGATCCGATCAGCCCCAGCATTTT.

This clonotype was recorded many times. The chain employs TRBV27 and TRBJ1-5, with 10 bases aligning to TRBD1. Germline V CDR1 and CDR2: MNHEY, SMNVEV (reference sequence). V lost 2 bases, J lost 6 bases, and 7 bases stayed unmatched. This CDR3 contains 16 residues. The CDR3, as DNA: TGTGCCAGCAGTTTACTTTTCCGGGACAGGGGTCAGCCCCAGCATTTT. Its translation: CASSLLFRDRGQPQHF.

This clonotype was detected many times. V is TRBV20-1 and J is TRBJ2-6, with 8 bases matching TRBD2. Germline assignment: CDR1 DFQATT and CDR2 SNEGSKA (reference sequence). The CDR3 is 16 amino acids. With V trimmed by 1 base and J by 0 bases, 2 bases remained unmatched. CDR3 DNA: TGCAGTGCTAGAGTAGCGGGGTACTCTGGGGCCAACGTCCTGACTTTC. Amino acid sequence: CSARVAGYSGANVLTF.

The table lists this clonotype with many counts. The chain employs TRBV7-2 and TRBJ2-5, with D perhaps TRBD2 (6 bases). Trimming took 4 bases from V and 0 from J, leaving 9 bases between them. Per germline, CDR1 SGHTA and CDR2 FQGNSA. The CDR3 runs to 14 residues. The chain's CDR3 is CASSSGDYQETQYF. CDR3 in DNA: TGTGCCAGCAGCTCGGGGGACTACCAAGAGACCCAGTACTTC. Variable domain in full (rest from reference TRBV7-2 and TRBJ2-5): GAGVSQSPSNKVTEKGKDVELRCDPISGHTALYWYRQSLGQGLEFLIYFQGNSAPDKSGLPSDRFSAERTGGSVSTLTIQRTQQEDSAVYLCASSSGDYQETQYFGPGTRLLVL.

This clonotype was seen at least ten times. The chain links TRBV29-1 to TRBJ1-1; D remains unclear. This CDR3 has 16 residues. The V and J ends lost 1 base and 5 bases respectively, with 20 bases between them. Germline CDR1 is SQVTM and CDR2 is ANQGSEA. CDR3 DNA: TGCAGCGTTGAAGGTCTTCCGTTTCGCCAAGGGACTGAAGCTTTCTTT. This codes for CSVEGLPFRQGTEAFF.

This clonotype appeared many times. The chain employs TRBV6-5 and TRBJ2-7; TRBD1 agrees at 9 bases. The CDR3 runs to 17 residues. V gave up 0 bases and J gave up 2 bases; unmatched junction bases: 8. Germline V gives CDR1 MNHEY, CDR2 SVGAGI. Here the CDR3 reads CASSYSGTGRTAYEQYF. The CDR3 DNA reads TGTGCCAGCAGTTACTCTGGGACAGGGAGGACTGCCTACGAGCAGTACTTC.

This clonotype appeared many times. The rearrangement uses TRBV6-5 and TRBJ1-3; TRBD1 matches at 11 bases. The CDR3 spans 16 residues. V shed 0 bases, J shed 7 bases, and the junction held 5 bases outside the gene matches. Germline assignment: CDR1 MNHEY and CDR2 SVGAGI. CDR3: CASSYSIGQGANTIYF. The CDR3 bases are TGTGCCAGCAGTTACTCGATTGGACAGGGGGCTAACACCATATATTTT.

This clonotype has at least ten counts. The chain is built from TRBV10-2 and TRBJ2-7; TRBD1 matches at 7 bases. The V segment lost 5 bases and the J segment 0 bases; nucleotides outside the gene matches: 4. Germline V gene lookup returns CDR1 WSHSY and CDR2 SAAADI. The CDR3 extends over 14 amino acids. As DNA, the CDR3 is TGCGCCAGCAGTCTGACAGGGAACTCCTACGAGCAGTACTTC. This encodes CASSLTGNSYEQYF.

This clonotype appeared many times. The chain joins TRBV6-1 to TRBJ1-5, with 8 bases aligning to TRBD1. V was clipped by 2 bases and J by 6 bases; unmatched bases: 3. Germline V gene sequence: CDR1 MNHNS, CDR2 SASEGT. This CDR3 spans 14 amino acids. Here the CDR3 DNA reads TGTGCCAGCAGTGAACAGGGGGCTGGTCAGCCCCAGCATTTT. Protein: CASSEQGAGQPQHF.

In this sample, this clonotype turned up once. This chain links TRBV12-3 or TRBV12-4 with TRBJ2-5, with 10 bases matching TRBD2. Germline trimming cut 2 bases from V and 4 bases from J; bases unmatched to any gene: 7. The CDR3 covers 16 residues. CDR3 bases: TGTGCCAGCAGTTTATCGGCGAGCGGGGGGGGAGAGACCCAGTACTTC. Its protein is CASSLSASGGGETQYF.

At least ten counts were recorded for this clonotype. The rearrangement joins TRBV30 to TRBJ2-2; D unclear. Trimming removed 0 bases at V and 5 bases at J, with 7 bases between. This CDR3 contains 13 residues. CDR1 is GTSNPN and CDR2 is SVGIG in the germline V gene (reference sequence). The CDR3 bases are TGTGCCTGGAGTGTTGGCAATACCGGGGAGCTGTTTTTT. Its protein product is CAWSVGNTGELFF.

This clonotype appeared many times. J is TRBJ1-6 and V is TRBV20-1, with 10 nucleotides matching TRBD1. This CDR3 is 14 amino acids long. Germline V gene lookup returns CDR1 DFQATT and CDR2 SNEGSKA (reference sequence). J gave up 10 bases and V 0 bases, and 3 bases lay outside the gene matches. The CDR3 DNA follows: TGCAGTGCTAGAGAGGGACAGGGGAGGTCACCCCTCCACTTT. Amino acids: CSAREGQGRSPLHF.

The CDR3 reads CASSEFGAGAPFEQYF. The CDR3 DNA sequence: TGTGCCAGCAGTGAATTCGGGGCCGGAGCCCCGTTCGAGCAGTACTTC. The gene calls are TRBV25-1 and TRBJ2-7; D possibly matches TRBD1 or TRBD2 (5 bases each). Germline V gene sequence: CDR1 MGHDK, CDR2 SYGVNS. The V and J ends lost 1 base and 6 bases respectively, with 19 bases between them. This CDR3 comprises 16 residues.

The table lists this clonotype with many counts. The chain couples TRBV12-3 or TRBV12-4 to TRBJ1-2, with TRBD1 matching 7 bases. The V segment lost 7 bases and the J segment 4 bases; nucleotides outside the gene matches: 15. The CDR3 sequence is 16 residues long. The CDR3 nucleotides read TGTGCCAGCACTCAAGCCTTCGGGACAGATGCCTATGGCTACACCTTC. Amino acids: CASTQAFGTDAYGYTF.

This clonotype was recorded at least ten times. The J gene is TRBJ1-1, the V gene TRBV6-5, with 7 positions matching TRBD1. The trim removed 4 bases at V and 3 bases at J, leaving 5 bases unmatched. The CDR3 runs 14 residues. Germline values: CDR1 MNHEY, CDR2 SVGAGI. CDR3 protein: CASSSKTGDTEAFF. The CDR3 DNA reads as TGTGCCAGCAGTTCAAAAACAGGGGACACTGAAGCTTTCTTT.

This clonotype was found many times. V gene TRBV27 combines with J gene TRBJ2-7; D is uncertain. Germline CDR1 MNHEY, CDR2 SMNVEV (reference sequence). This CDR3 region has 14 residues. Trimming left V 5 bases short and J 7 bases short, with 18 bases between. CDR3 sequence reads: CASSPRAWFGEQYF. The CDR3 bases are TGTGCCAGCAGTCCACGGGCCTGGTTTGGAGAGCAGTACTTC.

At least ten counts were recorded for this clonotype. The CDR3 nucleotides read TGCAGCGTCCGGCCCCGTTCTAGCACAGATACGCAGTATTTT. Translating gives CSVRPRSSTDTQYF. The chain has TRBV29-1 and TRBJ2-3, with unresolved D. The ends were cut back, 6 bases at V and 0 bases at J, with 13 bases in the middle. Germline V CDR1 and CDR2: SQVTM, ANQGSEA. This CDR3 comprises 14 residues.

This chain links TRBV12-5 with TRBJ2-5; weak D call: TRBD2 (5 bases). V was clipped by 6 bases and J by 2 bases, with 10 bases between them. The CDR3 is made up of 13 amino acids. In germline, CDR1 is LGHNT, CDR2 FRNRAP. This CDR3 reads CASGSDLQETQYF. The CDR3 bases are TGTGCTAGTGGCTCGGACTTGCAAGAGACCCAGTACTTC.

This clonotype was recorded at least ten times. The genes are TRBV7-2 and TRBJ1-2; a weak D match, TRBD1 (5 bases). The CDR3 consists of 13 residues. With 6 bases removed from V and 7 bases from J, the gap between germline ends came to 15 bases. Germline CDR1 and CDR2: SGHTA and FQGNSA. CDR3 nucleotides: TGTGCCAGCAGAGGGGCGGCGATAGCTGGCTACACCTTC. Protein: CASRGAAIAGYTF.

The chain is built from TRBV19 and TRBJ2-7; 8 bases map to TRBD1. Unmatched junction bases numbered 6, after V lost 1 base and J lost 4 bases. Per germline, CDR1 LNHDA and CDR2 SQIVND (reference sequence). The CDR3 is made up of 15 amino acids. The DNA for the CDR3 is TGTGCCAGTAGTATAGGCCGACAGGGGCGATACGAGCAGTACTTC. It codes for CASSIGRQGRYEQYF.

The J gene is TRBJ2-5, the V gene TRBV12-3 or TRBV12-4; 14 bases fit TRBD2. Losses at the gene ends were 6 bases for V and 1 base for J; bases not matched to a gene: 4. There are 16 residues in the CDR3. Written as DNA, the CDR3 is TGTGCCAGCAGACAGACTAGCGGGGGGGCCCAAGAGACCCAGTACTTC. Translating gives CASRQTSGGAQETQYF.

This clonotype was recorded many times. This chain connects TRBV7-9 to TRBJ2-7; D might be TRBD2 (5 bases). With 5 bases removed from V and 12 bases from J, the gap between germline ends came to 17 bases. This CDR3 region has 12 residues. Germline assignment: CDR1 SEHNR and CDR2 FQNEAQ (reference sequence). CDR3 amino acids: CASSPGISRVYF. The CDR3 coding sequence is TGTGCCAGCAGCCCGGGGATATCGAGGGTGTACTTC.

This clonotype has at least ten counts. The chain joins TRBV2 to TRBJ1-5; D not resolved. Deletions cut 3 bases from V and 2 bases from J, with 8 bases between. This CDR3 spans 14 amino acids. From germline, CDR1 is SNHLY and CDR2 FYNNEI. The CDR3, as DNA: TGTGCCAGCAGTGAGGAGGCAGGCAATCAGCCCCAGCATTTT. It translates to CASSEEAGNQPQHF.

This clonotype was recorded many times. V and J are TRBV28 and TRBJ1-1; no firm D call. V gave up 10 bases and J gave up 5 bases, with 17 bases separating them. There are 13 residues in the CDR3. Germline V gives CDR1 MDHEN, CDR2 SYDVKM. In nucleotides, the CDR3 is TGTGCCATCTCATGGAGGGTACGGACTGAAGCTTTCTTT. Its translation is CAISWRVRTEAFF.

This sequence joins TRBV19 and TRBJ2-7, with D perhaps matching TRBD2 (6 bases). This CDR3 is 14 amino acids long. V was cut by 3 bases and J by 2 bases, with 11 bases left in between. Germline lookup yields CDR1 LNHDA and CDR2 SQIVND (reference sequence). Here the CDR3 reads CASSMEGPTYEQYF. CDR3 bases: TGTGCCAGTAGTATGGAGGGTCCCACCTACGAGCAGTACTTC. The variable domain in full, with the rest retrieved from reference TRBV19 and TRBJ2-7, is DGGITQSPKYLFRKEGQNVTLSCEQNLNHDAMYWYRQDPGQGLRLIYYSQIVNDFQKGDIAEGYSVSREKKESFPLTVTSAQKNPTAFYLCASSMEGPTYEQYFGPGTRLTVT.

The sample holds many counts of this clonotype. This chain uses TRBV27 with TRBJ2-2; D unclear. The CDR3 loop spans 16 amino acids. Germline CDR1 is MNHEY and CDR2 is SMNVEV (reference sequence). The V gene lost 6 bases and the J gene lost 5 bases, with 19 bases spanning the gap. The CDR3 here is CASRIHPTKGTGELFF. The CDR3 DNA is TGTGCCAGCAGGATTCACCCTACGAAGGGAACCGGGGAGCTGTTTTTT.